This is a list of T cell receptor beta chains from one sample in a study of blood T cell repertoires in COVID-19. The assay was immunoSEQ multiplex PCR, and TCRdb's table has in-frame clones only and misses some. The table shows 150,000 to 250,000 clones, with about 93% occurring only once. Sequencing was performed on peripheral blood. These receptor sequences come from a man in his thirties or forties with COVID-19, enrolled during active disease. Each CDR3 is given with its conserved first and last residue. The D gene is left open where the match is weak. Expanded clones get a size class; other rows say once, few or many, or leave the size out.

D | J | V | size | DNA | CDR3
- | TRBJ1-1 | TRBV30 | - | TGTGCCTGGAGCCAGGGGAACACTGAAGCTTTCTTT | CAWSQGNTEAFF
TRBD2 | TRBJ2-4 | TRBV6-5 | - | TGTGCCAGCAGTTACTCGACTAGCGGGGGAATTCAGTACTTC | CASSYSTSGGIQYF
TRBD1 | TRBJ2-7 | TRBV19 | - | TGTGCCAGTAGTCCCCAGGGGGCTTCCTACGAGCAGTACTTC | CASSPQGASYEQYF
- | TRBJ1-1 | TRBV9 | few | TGTGCCAGCAGCGTAGGACCGGGGAACACTGAAGCTTTCTTT | CASSVGPGNTEAFF
- | TRBJ1-4 | TRBV5-1 | - | TGCGCCAGCAGCTGGCGGGATACAACTAATGAAAAACTGTTTTTT | CASSWRDTTNEKLFF
TRBD1 | TRBJ1-2 | TRBV30 | - | TGTGCCTGGGTCCGACAGGGTAAATATGGCTACACCTTC | CAWVRQGKYGYTF
- | TRBJ1-3 | TRBV21-1 | - | TGTGCCAGCAGCAAACCTGGTGGTAGTCTGGGAAACACCATATATTTT | CASSKPGGSLGNTIYF
- | TRBJ2-3 | TRBV6-5 | - | TGTGCCACGGACACTTTTGTCACAGATACGCAGTATTTT | CATDTFVTDTQYF
- | TRBJ1-2 | TRBV6-5 | once | TGTGCCAGCAGTTACTCTTCGAACTATGGCTACACCTTC | CASSYSSNYGYTF
TRBD1 | TRBJ2-5 | TRBV2 | - | TGTGCCAGCAGCAGTAGGGAAGGACAGGGAGAGACCCAGTACTTC | CASSSREGQGETQYF
- | TRBJ2-2 | TRBV7-2 | - | TGTGCCAGCAGCCGATATGGCCCCGGGGAGCTGTTTTTT | CASSRYGPGELFF
TRBD1 | TRBJ1-2 | TRBV6-5 | - | TGTGCCAGCAGGGGGGGACAGGGGCGCTACACCTTC | CASRGGQGRYTF
- | TRBJ2-5 | TRBV9 | - | TGTGCCAGCAGCGTAGGTGCGGCTCCCCAAGAGACCCAGTACTTC | CASSVGAAPQETQYF
- | TRBJ2-6 | TRBV15 | - | TGTGCCACCAGCAGAGAGGTGCCGGGGAACGGGGCCAACGTCCTGACTTTC | CATSREVPGNGANVLTF
- | TRBJ1-6 | TRBV25-1 | - | TGTGCCAGCAGTGAATATACAGGCGCGATTAATTCACCCCTCCACTTT | CASSEYTGAINSPLHF
TRBD1 | TRBJ2-1 | TRBV10-3 | - | TGTGCCATCAGCCTACTCGGGACAGGGTTGTATGAGCAGTTCTTC | CAISLLGTGLYEQFF
- | TRBJ2-7 | TRBV5-1 | - | TGCGCCAGCAGCTTAAAGGGGGTGGCCTTTGCCGAGCAGTACTTC | CASSLKGVAFAEQYF
- | TRBJ2-1 | TRBV19 | once | TGTGCCAGTTGCCAAAGTGGGGGGAATAGGTACAATGAGCAGTTCTTC | CASCQSGGNRYNEQFF
- | TRBJ2-1 | TRBV5-1 | - | TGCGCCAGCAGCTTGGTGCAGGGGAGCTCCTACAATGAGCAGTTCTTC | CASSLVQGSSYNEQFF
- | TRBJ1-4 | TRBV5-1 | - | TGCGCCAGCAGCTTGGAACGGACAGAAAAACCAACTAATGAAAAACTGTTTTTT | CASSLERTEKPTNEKLFF
- | TRBJ1-1 | TRBV6-5 | - | TGTGCCAGCAGTCCTCGGGAGTTCATGAACACTGAAGCTTTCTTT | CASSPREFMNTEAFF
- | TRBJ1-1 | TRBV3-1/TRBV3-2 | - | TGTGCCAGCAGCCAAGGGGACACTATGAACACTGAAGCTTTCTTT | CASSQGDTMNTEAFF
- | TRBJ2-5 | TRBV5-1 | - | TGCGCCAGCAGCTTGGTGATTCGGGAGACCCAGTACTTC | CASSLVIRETQYF
TRBD2 | TRBJ2-3 | TRBV4-2 | - | TGTGCCAGCAGCCACCGAACTAGCGATGGCACAGATACGCAGTATTTT | CASSHRTSDGTDTQYF
- | TRBJ1-1 | TRBV6-5 | - | TGTGCCAGCAGACCCACCCGGGGGGCCACTGAAGCTTTCTTT | CASRPTRGATEAFF
TRBD2 | TRBJ2-1 | TRBV9 | - | TGTGCCAGCAGCAGAACTAGCGGGGGGTACAATGAGCAGTTCTTC | CASSRTSGGYNEQFF
- | TRBJ2-2 | TRBV4-1 | once | TGCGCCAGCAGCCAAGGTCCGAGGGGGAGAAGGAGCGGGGAGCTGTTTTTT | CASSQGPRGRRSGELFF
- | TRBJ2-3 | TRBV6-6 | - | TGTGCCAGCAGTTACCAGGGGAATCCAGATACGCAGTATTTT | CASSYQGNPDTQYF
- | TRBJ1-2 | TRBV19 | - | TGTGCCAGTAGTATTCTTGTCGCTGGCCTCTATGGCTACACCTTC | CASSILVAGLYGYTF
- | TRBJ1-1 | TRBV3-1/TRBV3-2 | - | TGTGCCAGCAGCCAAGCGTTGGGGGGGTTGGGTACTGAAGCTTTCTTT | CASSQALGGLGTEAFF